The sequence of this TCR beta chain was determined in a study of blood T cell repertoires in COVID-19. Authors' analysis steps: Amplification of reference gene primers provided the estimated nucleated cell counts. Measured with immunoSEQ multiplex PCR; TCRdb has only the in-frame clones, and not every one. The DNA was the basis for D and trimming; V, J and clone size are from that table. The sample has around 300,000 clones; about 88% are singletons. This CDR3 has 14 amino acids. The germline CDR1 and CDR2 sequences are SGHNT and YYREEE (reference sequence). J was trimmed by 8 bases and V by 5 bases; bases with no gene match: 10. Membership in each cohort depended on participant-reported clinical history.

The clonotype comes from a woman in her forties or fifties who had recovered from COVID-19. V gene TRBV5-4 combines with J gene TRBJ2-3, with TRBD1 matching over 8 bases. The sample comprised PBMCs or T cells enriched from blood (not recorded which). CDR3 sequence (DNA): TGTGCCAGCAGACCGGACAGGGCCTTAGGTACGCAGTATTTT. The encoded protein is CASRPDRALGTQYF. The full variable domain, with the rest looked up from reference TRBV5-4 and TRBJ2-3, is ETGVTQSPTHLIKTRGQQVTLRCSSQSGHNTVSWYQQALGQGPQFIFQYYREEENGRGNFPPRFSGLQFPNYSSELNVNALELDDSALYLCASRPDRALGTQYFGPGTRLTVL.